This T cell receptor beta chain was identified in a study of shared clonotypes between healthy human individuals. Study-wide findings and caveats: Shared clonotypes across all four donors exceeded non-shared ones in generation probability.

In the source study's methods: ImmunoSEQ yielded junction-only sequences lacking quality scores, so filtering differed. Clones were read by immunoSEQ multiplex PCR, and TCRdb kept only the in-frame ones, dropping some. That table gives V, J and clone size, and the DNA gave D and trimming. The sample consists of approximately 2.3 million clones, over 90% of them appearing once. CDR1 is MDHEN, CDR2 SYDVKM, per germline. The CDR3 covers 12 residues. The junction had 0 bases not matched to a gene; V was cut back by 3 bases and J by 6 bases. On this clone: Its cognate antigen is unknown.

V is TRBV28 and J is TRBJ2-7, with 9 bases lining up with TRBD1. Sequenced: naive CD4+ T cells from PBMCs. As to subset: CD45RA+ positively selected. This TCR came from a man aged 18 to 29 in good health. Some clones in this sample may be carry-over from other donors' samples. The CDR3 loop is CASSLDRGEQYF. The CDR3 nucleotides read TGTGCCAGCAGTTTGGACAGGGGCGAGCAGTACTTC.